The T cell receptor beta chain under discussion was sequenced for a study of control samples from healthy donors and cancer patients. This CDR3 has 18 amino acids. Germline CDR1 reads MDHEN; CDR2 reads SYDVKM. Trimming cost V 2 bases and J 4 bases; bases outside gene matches: 14. Sequencing was performed with immunoSEQ multiplex PCR; in TCRdb, only in-frame clones are kept and a portion is missing. The table has approximately 40,000 clones, more than 85% seen once; the top ten hold roughly 3.5%. What was sequenced was blood. The chain has TRBV28 and TRBJ2-5; 9 bases agree with TRBD2. This TCR was sampled from a woman between 50 and 59 years old in good health. CDR3 in amino acids: CASSLMEGVAGGSETQYF. The CDR3 DNA reads as TGTGCCAGCAGTTTAATGGAGGGAGTGGCGGGGGGGTCAGAGACCCAGTACTTC.